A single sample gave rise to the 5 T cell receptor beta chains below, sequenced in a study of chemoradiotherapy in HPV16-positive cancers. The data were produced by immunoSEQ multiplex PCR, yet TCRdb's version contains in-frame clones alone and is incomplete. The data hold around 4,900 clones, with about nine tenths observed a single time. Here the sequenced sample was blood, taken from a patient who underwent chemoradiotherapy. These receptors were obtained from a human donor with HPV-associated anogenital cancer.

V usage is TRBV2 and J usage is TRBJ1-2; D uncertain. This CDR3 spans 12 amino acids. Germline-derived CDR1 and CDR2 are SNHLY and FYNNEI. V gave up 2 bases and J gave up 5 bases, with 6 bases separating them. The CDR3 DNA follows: TGTGCCAGCAGTGAAACGGGGTATGGCTACACCTTC. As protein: CASSETGYGYTF.

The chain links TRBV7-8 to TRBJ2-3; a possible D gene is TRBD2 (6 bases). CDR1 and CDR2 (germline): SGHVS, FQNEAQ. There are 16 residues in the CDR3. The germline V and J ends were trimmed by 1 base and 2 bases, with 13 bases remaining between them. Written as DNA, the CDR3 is TGTGCCAGCAGCTTAGTTTCGGGGGTTCACACAGATACGCAGTATTTT. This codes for CASSLVSGVHTDTQYF.

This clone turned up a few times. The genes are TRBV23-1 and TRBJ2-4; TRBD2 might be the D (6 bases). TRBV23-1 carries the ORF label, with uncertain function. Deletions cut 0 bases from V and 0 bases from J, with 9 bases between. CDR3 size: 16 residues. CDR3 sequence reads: CASSQSRDLAKNIQYF. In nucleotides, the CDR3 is TGCGCCAGCAGTCAATCGCGGGATTTAGCCAAAAACATTCAGTACTTC.

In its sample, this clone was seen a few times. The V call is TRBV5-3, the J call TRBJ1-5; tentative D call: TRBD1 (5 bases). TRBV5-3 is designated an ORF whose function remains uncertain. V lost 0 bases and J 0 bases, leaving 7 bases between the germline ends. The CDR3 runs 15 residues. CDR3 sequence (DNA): TGTGCCAGAAGCTTGGGGGGGAGTAGCAATCAGCCCCAGCATTTT. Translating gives CARSLGGSSNQPQHF.

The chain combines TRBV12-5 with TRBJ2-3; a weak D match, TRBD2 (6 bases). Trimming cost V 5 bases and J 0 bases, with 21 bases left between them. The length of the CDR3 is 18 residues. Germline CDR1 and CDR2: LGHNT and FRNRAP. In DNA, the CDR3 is TGTGCTAGTGGTCCCCTCCCGGACGGGGGAGATAGCACAGATACGCAGTATTTT. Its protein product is CASGPLPDGGDSTDTQYF.